These 9 T cell receptor beta chains share one sample of origin, sequenced in a study of blood T cells in healthy people across ages. Together with a sample-barcoded 5' primer, a J-beta primer mix was included in a second PCR lasting about 7 to 12 cycles. TCRdb processed the 5' RACE reads anew with MiXCR; each CDR3 protein has one entry. Among approximately 800,000 distinct CDR3 sequences listed, about 42% were seen once. Sequencing was done on a sample of blood. The receptors were gathered from an elderly man in good health.

V and J are TRBV2 and TRBJ2-5; 10 bases line up with TRBD1. The last part of the DNA fits TRBJ2-7 better; the J call may be wrong. The CDR3 spans 15 residues. CDR1 and CDR2 (germline): SNHLY, FYNNEI. The CDR3 DNA follows: TGTGCCAGCAGTACCCAAACGACAGGGGGCGACGAGCAGTACTTC. This codes for CASSTQTTGGDEQYF.

The chain has TRBV5-1 and TRBJ2-7; D may be TRBD2 (5 bases). Germline V gene data show CDR1 as SGHRS and CDR2 as YFSETQ. The CDR3 consists of 15 residues. V was shortened by 4 bases and J by 3 bases, with 17 bases between the two germline ends. In DNA, the CDR3 is TGCGCCAGCAGCGCGGGTCTGAGACGCAACTACGAGCAGTACTTC. Residues: CASSAGLRRNYEQYF.

CDR3 coding DNA: TGCAGTGTAGCCAGAGCCAAGGAGTTGATAGGCTACGAGCAGTACTTC. Translation: CSVARAKELIGYEQYF. This sequence joins TRBV20-1 and TRBJ2-4; no clear D gene. The end of the DNA aligns better with TRBJ2-7, so the J call may be wrong. Germline V gene lookup returns CDR1 DFQATT and CDR2 SNEGSKA (reference sequence). The CDR3 runs to 16 residues.

V usage is TRBV4-1 and J usage is TRBJ2-7; D is unresolved. Germline V gene sequence: CDR1 MGHRA, CDR2 YSYEKL. CDR3 size: 15 residues. V was shortened by 1 base and J by 2 bases, with 12 bases between the two germline ends. The CDR3 protein is CASSQVAGIPYEQYF. Written as DNA, the CDR3 is TGCGCCAGCAGCCAAGTGGCAGGTATCCCCTACGAGCAGTACTTC.

This clonotype was seen more than once but under ten times. V usage is TRBV9 and J usage is TRBJ2-7; 8 bases agree with TRBD2. V was pared by 1 base and J by 6 bases, with 9 bases of the junction left unmatched. Germline V gene data show CDR1 as SGDLS and CDR2 as YYNGEE. The CDR3 runs to 15 residues. CDR3 loop: CASSVSSGRDREQYF. Here the CDR3 DNA reads TGTGCCAGCAGCGTATCCAGCGGGAGAGACCGCGAGCAGTACTTC.

The chain links TRBV24-1 to TRBJ2-1; TRBD1 matches at 9 bases. CDR1 is KGHDR and CDR2 is SFDVKD in the germline V gene. V dropped 10 bases and J dropped 6; count of bases not matched to a gene: 6. The CDR3 loop spans 13 amino acids. The DNA for the CDR3 is TGTGCCACTGCCGGGACAGGGTTCAATGAGCAGTTCTTC. Translating it yields CATAGTGFNEQFF.

This clonotype has more than one count but fewer than ten. The CDR3 coding sequence is TGCGCCAGCAGCTTGGCCGGGTCTAGCGGCCAAGAGACCCAGTACTTC. This gives the protein CASSLAGSSGQETQYF. The chain combines TRBV5-1 with TRBJ2-5; 7 positions match TRBD2. Germline lookup yields CDR1 SGHRS and CDR2 YFSETQ. Trimming took 0 bases from V and 1 from J; bases not matched to a gene: 6. CDR3 length: 16 residues.

The chain combines TRBV20-1 with TRBJ2-5; TRBD2 matches 10 bases. Germline CDR1 reads DFQATT; CDR2 reads SNEGSKA (reference sequence). The CDR3 is 16 residues long. V gave up 0 bases and J gave up 2 bases; unmatched junction bases: 6. CDR3 nucleotide sequence: TGCAGTGCTAGAGAAAGGACTAGCGGATATCAAGAGACCCAGTACTTC. This gives the protein CSARERTSGYQETQYF.

With respect to this clonotype: A much larger clone lies one base from this, so it may be a read error. V gene TRBV24-1 combines with J gene TRBJ2-1, with 9 bases identical to TRBD1. This CDR3 has 16 amino acids. The germline gives CDR1 KGHDR, CDR2 SFDVKD. As DNA, the CDR3 is TGTGCCACCAGTCCCGCGGGACAGGGAATTTACAATGGGCAGTTCTTC. It yields the protein CATSPAGQGIYNGQFF.